Listed below are T cell receptor beta chains from one sample, sequenced in a study of blood T cell repertoires in COVID-19. TCRdb's copy holds only in-frame clones and misses some; the assay was immunoSEQ multiplex PCR. The sample contains hundreds of thousands of clones, around nine tenths of which appear only once. The sequencing sample was made of PBMCs or T cells enriched from blood (not recorded which). Receptor source: a woman between 35 and 50 years old who had recovered from COVID-19. The CDR3 runs from the conserved cysteine through the conserved F or W. The D gene is left open where the match is weak. Size is stated for part of the rows, as once, few or many counts, or as a class when the clone is expanded.

TRBD1	TRBV14	NA	TRBJ1-1	CASSQVEGAPSMNTEAFF	TGTGCCAGCAGCCAAGTAGAGGGGGCGCCCAGCATGAACACTGAAGCTTTCTTT
TRBD2	TRBV6-5	NA	TRBJ2-7	CASSRSGRGSWEQYF	TGTGCCAGCAGCCGCAGCGGGAGGGGGTCCTGGGAGCAGTACTTC
TRBD1	TRBV5-4	NA	TRBJ2-7	CASSARPRTGGSYEQYF	TGTGCCAGCAGCGCCCGACCCCGGACAGGGGGGTCCTACGAGCAGTACTTC
TRBD2	TRBV9	NA	TRBJ2-7	CASSVGVSGNSYEQYF	TGTGCCAGCAGCGTAGGTGTTAGCGGGAACTCCTACGAGCAGTACTTC
NA	TRBV4-3	NA	TRBJ2-3	CASSQDRRDTQYF	TGCGCCAGCAGCCAAGATCGGCGGGATACGCAGTATTTT
TRBD1	TRBV4-1	NA	TRBJ1-2	CASSQSGQNYGYTF	TGCGCCAGCAGCCAATCGGGACAGAACTATGGCTACACCTTC
NA	TRBV6-1	NA	TRBJ1-5	CASSGDSLRRQIHQPQHF	TGTGCCAGCAGTGGAGACTCGCTTCGCCGGCAGATCCATCAGCCCCAGCATTTT
TRBD1	TRBV10-1	NA	TRBJ2-2	CASRDSGQGGTGELFF	TGCGCCAGCAGAGATTCGGGACAGGGTGGAACCGGGGAGCTGTTTTTT
NA	TRBV7-9	NA	TRBJ1-5	CASSLTGYNQPQHF	TGTGCCAGCAGCTTAACGGGATACAATCAGCCCCAGCATTTT
NA	TRBV2	NA	TRBJ1-6	CASSEARRAKSPLHF	TGTGCCAGCAGTGAAGCGCGGAGGGCTAAGTCACCCCTCCACTTT
NA	TRBV5-6	NA	TRBJ2-7	CASSGGPSYEQYF	TGTGCCAGCAGCGGCGGGCCCTCCTACGAGCAGTACTTC
TRBD1	TRBV6-5	NA	TRBJ1-3	CASRAATGYGNTIYF	TGTGCCAGCAGAGCCGCGACAGGGTATGGAAACACCATATATTTT
NA	TRBV24-1	once	TRBJ1-5	CATSDSNQPQHF	TGTGCCACCAGTGACTCCAATCAGCCCCAGCATTTT
TRBD1	TRBV9	NA	TRBJ2-5	CASSVGVRTGQKETQYF	TGTGCCAGCAGCGTAGGAGTTAGGACAGGTCAGAAAGAGACCCAGTACTTC
TRBD1	TRBV6-5	NA	TRBJ1-1	CASTTGVEAFF	TGTGCCAGCACGACAGGGGTAGAAGCTTTCTTT
TRBD2	TRBV9	NA	TRBJ2-1	CASSVVASGSWHNEQFF	TGTGCCAGCAGCGTAGTGGCTAGCGGGAGTTGGCACAATGAGCAGTTCTTC
TRBD1	TRBV30	NA	TRBJ2-2	CAWSTRDRVNTGELFF	TGTGCCTGGAGTACCCGGGACAGGGTAAACACCGGGGAGCTGTTTTTT
TRBD1	TRBV14	NA	TRBJ1-1	CASSPRQGTSSFF	TGTGCCAGCAGCCCCAGACAGGGGACGTCGTCTTTCTTT
TRBD1	TRBV7-9	NA	TRBJ1-1	CASSSGQPWNTEAFF	TGTGCCAGCAGCTCGGGACAGCCCTGGAACACTGAAGCTTTCTTT
TRBD1	TRBV4-1	NA	TRBJ1-1	CASSPRQGGGTEAFF	TGCGCCAGCAGCCCCCGACAGGGGGGGGGTACTGAAGCTTTCTTT
TRBD1	TRBV29-1	NA	TRBJ1-4	CSVEDPGQGAVF	TGCAGCGTTGAAGATCCGGGACAGGGGGCTGTTTTT
NA	TRBV5-1	NA	TRBJ2-5	CASSLGSQETQYF	TGCGCCAGCAGCTTGGGGAGCCAAGAGACCCAGTACTTC
TRBD1	TRBV4-3	NA	TRBJ1-1	CASSQDRAGGGTEAFF	TGCGCCAGCAGCCAAGATAGGGCAGGGGGAGGCACTGAAGCTTTCTTT
NA	TRBV21-1	NA	TRBJ2-7	CASSKDSGKAYEQYF	TGTGCCAGCAGCAAAGATAGCGGGAAGGCCTACGAGCAGTACTTC
TRBD1	TRBV15	NA	TRBJ1-6	CATSRVAGGSSYNSPLHF	TGTGCCACCAGCAGAGTTGCAGGGGGCAGCTCCTATAATTCACCCCTCCACTTT
TRBD1	TRBV3-1/TRBV3-2	NA	TRBJ1-1	CASRQGMNTEAFF	TGTGCCAGCCGACAGGGCATGAACACTGAAGCTTTCTTT
TRBD1	TRBV30	NA	TRBJ1-1	CAWSQTGTEAFF	TGTGCCTGGAGCCAGACAGGGACTGAAGCTTTCTTT
TRBD2	TRBV20-1	NA	TRBJ2-1	CSASRPLAGGYNEQFF	TGCAGTGCTAGTAGGCCACTAGCGGGAGGATACAATGAGCAGTTCTTC
TRBD2	TRBV12-3/TRBV12-4	NA	TRBJ2-1	CASSTSGGQSKFF	TGTGCCAGCAGCACTAGCGGGGGCCAGAGTAAGTTCTTC
NA	TRBV15	NA	TRBJ1-3	CATSRDKGVGNTIYF	TGTGCCACCAGCAGAGATAAGGGGGTAGGAAACACCATATATTTT
NA	TRBV28	once	TRBJ1-5	CASSLSGLNQPQHF	TGTGCCAGCAGTTTATCGGGTCTCAATCAGCCCCAGCATTTT
NA	TRBV10-2	NA	TRBJ1-1	CASSEGGSEAFF	TGCGCCAGCAGTGAAGGGGGAAGTGAAGCTTTCTTT
TRBD1	TRBV7-8	once	TRBJ2-2	CASSLRDRLTGELFF	TGTGCCAGCAGCTTACGGGACAGACTCACCGGGGAGCTGTTTTTT
NA	TRBV18	few	TRBJ2-7	CASSPGEREQYF	TGTGCCAGCTCACCAGGGGAGCGCGAGCAGTACTTC
TRBD2	TRBV7-2	once	TRBJ2-5	CASSPRGGDQETQYF	TGTGCCAGCAGCCCCCGCGGGGGAGACCAAGAGACCCAGTACTTC
TRBD2	TRBV7-6	NA	TRBJ2-7	CASRPRLGGRAYEQYF	TGTGCCAGCCGACCCAGACTTGGCGGGAGGGCTTACGAGCAGTACTTC
TRBD1	TRBV7-9	NA	TRBJ2-1	CASSHPGQGANEQFF	TGTGCCAGCAGCCATCCGGGACAGGGGGCGAATGAGCAGTTCTTC
NA	TRBV12-2	NA	TRBJ2-7	CASRLPAGLAQYF	TGTGCAAGTCGCTTGCCGGCGGGGCTCGCGCAGTACTTC
TRBD1	TRBV18	NA	TRBJ1-1	CASSQTQGASNTEAFF	TGTGCCAGCTCACAGACTCAGGGGGCCTCGAACACTGAAGCTTTCTTT
NA	TRBV27	NA	TRBJ2-1	CASSSPNRGGSYNEQFF	TGTGCCAGCAGTTCCCCAAACAGGGGGGGCTCCTACAATGAGCAGTTCTTC
TRBD2	TRBV2	few	TRBJ2-7	CASSPASGSYEQYF	TGTGCCAGCAGCCCCGCTAGCGGGAGTTACGAGCAGTACTTC
NA	TRBV4-2	few	TRBJ2-7	CASSQSGQFQTYEQYF	TGTGCCAGCAGCCAATCCGGACAGTTTCAAACCTACGAGCAGTACTTC
TRBD1	TRBV19	NA	TRBJ1-1	CASSIVVTGATEAFF	TGTGCCAGTAGTATAGTGGTGACAGGGGCCACTGAAGCTTTCTTT
TRBD1	TRBV19	NA	TRBJ1-5	CASSRVGTGALNQPQHF	TGTGCCAGTAGTAGGGTGGGGACAGGGGCCTTAAATCAGCCCCAGCATTTT
TRBD2	TRBV5-4	NA	TRBJ2-7	CASSAGLAGPYEQYF	TGTGCCAGCAGCGCTGGACTAGCGGGTCCCTACGAGCAGTACTTC
NA	TRBV18	NA	TRBJ2-3	CASSPVGGTDTQYF	TGTGCCAGCTCACCAGTTGGGGGGACAGATACGCAGTATTTT
NA	TRBV7-2	NA	TRBJ1-2	CASSPERFYGYTF	TGTGCCAGCAGCCCTGAGAGGTTCTATGGCTACACCTTC
NA	TRBV20-1	NA	TRBJ2-7	CSAPSSEQYF	TGCAGTGCCCCGTCCTCCGAGCAGTACTTC
TRBD1	TRBV27	NA	TRBJ2-2	CASTLDRDTGELFF	TGTGCCAGCACCTTGGACAGGGACACCGGGGAGCTGTTTTTT
NA	TRBV18	once	TRBJ2-5	CASSRRGAQETQYF	TGTGCCAGCTCCCGCAGGGGTGCCCAAGAGACCCAGTACTTC
TRBD2	TRBV25-1	NA	TRBJ2-2	CASAGLAANTGELFF	TGTGCCAGCGCGGGACTAGCGGCCAACACCGGGGAGCTGTTTTTT